This T cell receptor (beta chain) appears in the sequencing data of a study of blood T cell repertoires in COVID-19. Across the study: COVID-19 samples, acute and convalescent, were from the United States, Italy and Spain. The analysed material was cDNA or gDNA that came from T cells, B-cell-depleted T cells, or PBMCs.

Original methodology: For nucleated cells, counts were estimated from reference gene primer amplification. The table came from immunoSEQ multiplex PCR; TCRdb's copy has only in-frame clones and leaves some out. Clone size and V and J calls were adopted from that table, with D and trimming inferred from the DNA. Found here are roughly 130,000 clones, roughly 77% of them singletons; the top ten hold 4.5% to 5%. Seattle enrolled patients during active infection and tracked them longitudinally. This CDR3 is 16 amino acids long. Germline V gene data show CDR1 as SGHTS and CDR2 as YDEGEE. The V end lost 0 bases, the J end lost 4 bases, and 16 bases lay between the germline ends.

The chain couples TRBV5-8 to TRBJ2-5; possible D gene TRBD2, 6 bases. Material for sequencing was peripheral blood. The sequence was obtained from a woman aged 70 to 79 with COVID-19, enrolled during active disease. CDR3 region: CASSLGGALGRETQYF. In DNA, the CDR3 is TGTGCCAGCAGCTTGGGCGGGGCACTGGGACGAGAGACCCAGTACTTC. Supplemented by reference TRBV5-8 and TRBJ2-5, the full variable domain reads EAGVTQSPTHLIKTRGQQATLRCSPISGHTSVYWYQQALGLGLQFLLWYDEGEERNRGNFPPRFSGRQFPNYSSELNVNALELEDSALYLCASSLGGALGRETQYFGPGTRLLVL.